The 10 T cell receptor beta chains below all came from one sample that was sequenced in a study of T-cell reconstitution after alpha-beta-depleted transplantation in children. TCRbeta library preparation incorporated unique molecular identifiers. MiXCR was run by TCRdb on the PCR reads, yielding one entry per CDR3 protein. This table holds 200,000 to 250,000 distinct CDR3 sequences, 11% found once. The source material was PBMCs, sampled before TCRalphabeta/CD19-depleted stem cell transplant. All receptors derive from a child younger than two with acute myeloid leukemia, due to receive a stem cell transplant.

This clonotype appeared many times. This chain connects TRBV11-3 to TRBJ2-1; TRBD2 agrees at 8 bases. CDR1 and CDR2 (germline): SGHNT, YENEEA. This CDR3 has 17 amino acids. Germline trimming cut 5 bases from V and 0 bases from J; bases unmatched to any gene: 9. The CDR3 DNA follows: TGTGCCAGCAGCCTAAGCGGGAGCGCACCCTCCTACAATGAGCAGTTCTTC. Amino acid sequence: CASSLSGSAPSYNEQFF.

This clonotype was observed many times. The chain joins TRBV5-1 to TRBJ2-7; 7 nucleotides match TRBD1. From germline, CDR1 is SGHRS and CDR2 YFSETQ. V lost 0 bases to trimming and J lost 5 bases; unmatched junction nucleotides: 11. The CDR3 extends over 16 amino acids. CDR3 bases: TGCGCCAGCAGCTTGGCCAAGGGGGCTACTATTAACGAGCAGTACTTC. The encoded protein is CASSLAKGATINEQYF.

Comments on this clonotype: One base away lies a much larger clone, so this may be a sequencing read error. The gene calls are TRBV30 and TRBJ1-4; TRBD1 is a possible D gene (5 bases). The CDR3 consists of 13 residues. The V end was cut by 8 bases, the J end by 4 bases, with 14 bases between. From germline, CDR1 is GTSNPN and CDR2 SVGIG (reference sequence). The DNA for the CDR3 is TGTGCCCGATCCAAAGGGGTTAATGAAAAACTGTTTTTT. Translation: CARSKGVNEKLFF.

This clonotype was seen repeatedly, ten times or more. V and J are TRBV20-1 and TRBJ2-1; 9 bases are shared with TRBD1. Trimming took 5 bases from V and 2 from J; bases not matched to a gene: 4. Germline CDR1 and CDR2: DFQATT and SNEGSKA (reference sequence). The CDR3 sequence is 14 residues long. The CDR3 sequence is CSAGTGSAYNEQFF. The CDR3 bases are TGCAGTGCTGGGACAGGGAGCGCCTACAATGAGCAGTTCTTC.

V usage is TRBV7-3 and J usage is TRBJ2-2, with TRBD2 identical over 12 bases. CDR1 is SGHTA, CDR2 FQGTGA, per germline. V lost 2 bases to trimming and J lost 3 bases; unmatched junction nucleotides: 7. The CDR3 is 18 amino acids. The CDR3 sequence: CASSLVPSGRADTGELFF. The CDR3 nucleotides read TGTGCCAGCAGCTTAGTTCCTAGCGGGAGGGCCGACACCGGGGAGCTGTTTTTT. The full variable domain, completed using reference TRBV7-3 and TRBJ2-2, is GAGVSQTPSNKVTEKGKYVELRCDPISGHTALYWYRQSLGQGPEFLIYFQGTGAADDSGLPNDRFFAVRPEGSVSTLKIQRTERGDSAVYLCASSLVPSGRADTGELFFGEGSRLTVL.

This clonotype was counted ten times or more. V usage is TRBV14 and J usage is TRBJ2-3; 11 bases line up with TRBD1. CDR1 and CDR2 from the germline V gene are SGHDN and FVKESK. Trimming cost V 5 bases and J 7 bases; bases outside gene matches: 8. This CDR3 has 15 residues. The CDR3 DNA reads TGTGCCAGCAGCGAAGCGGGACAGGGGGAATATACGCAGTATTTT. Amino acids: CASSEAGQGEYTQYF. The variable domain in full, completed from reference TRBV14 and TRBJ2-3, reads EAGVTQFPSHSVIEKGQTVTLRCDPISGHDNLYWYRRVMGKEIKFLLHFVKESKQDESGMPNNRFLAERTGGTYSTLKVQPAELEDSGVYFCASSEAGQGEYTQYFGPGTRLTVL.

This clonotype was counted at least ten times. This rearrangement joins TRBV20-1 to TRBJ2-1, with 10 nucleotides matching TRBD2. Germline V lookup: CDR1 DFQATT, CDR2 SNEGSKA (reference sequence). V dropped 5 bases and J dropped 14; count of bases not matched to a gene: 9. CDR3 length: 12 residues. As DNA, the CDR3 is TGCAGTGCTCGCGAGCTAGCGGGAGAAGAGTTCTTC. It encodes CSARELAGEEFF.

The V gene is TRBV5-1, the J gene TRBJ2-1, with 9 bases matching TRBD1. CDR3 size: 15 residues. Germline values: CDR1 SGHRS, CDR2 YFSETQ. J was trimmed by 6 bases and V by 3 bases; bases with no gene match: 7. The CDR3 DNA reads as TGCGCCAGCAGCTCCCGGGACAGGGCATCCAATGAGCAGTTCTTC. Amino acids: CASSSRDRASNEQFF.

This clonotype was counted at least ten times. The chain links TRBV29-1 to TRBJ1-2; a possible D gene is TRBD1 (6 bases). The germline V gene has CDR1 SQVTM and CDR2 ANQGSEA. Trimming pared 7 bases from V and 5 bases from J, leaving 20 bases between. The CDR3 length is 14 residues. CDR3 protein: CSANVPGEVYGYTF. CDR3 DNA sequence: TGCAGCGCCAACGTCCCAGGGGAGGTATATGGCTACACCTTC.

This clonotype was detected ten times or more. V is TRBV4-1 and J is TRBJ1-5; the match to TRBD1 covers 7 bases. Germline-derived CDR1 and CDR2 are MGHRA and YSYEKL. The CDR3 has 13 residues. V lost 5 bases, J lost 4 bases, and 2 bases stayed unmatched. CDR3 sequence reads: CASSLDRNQPQHF. As DNA, the CDR3 is TGCGCCAGCAGCTTGGACAGGAATCAGCCCCAGCATTTT.